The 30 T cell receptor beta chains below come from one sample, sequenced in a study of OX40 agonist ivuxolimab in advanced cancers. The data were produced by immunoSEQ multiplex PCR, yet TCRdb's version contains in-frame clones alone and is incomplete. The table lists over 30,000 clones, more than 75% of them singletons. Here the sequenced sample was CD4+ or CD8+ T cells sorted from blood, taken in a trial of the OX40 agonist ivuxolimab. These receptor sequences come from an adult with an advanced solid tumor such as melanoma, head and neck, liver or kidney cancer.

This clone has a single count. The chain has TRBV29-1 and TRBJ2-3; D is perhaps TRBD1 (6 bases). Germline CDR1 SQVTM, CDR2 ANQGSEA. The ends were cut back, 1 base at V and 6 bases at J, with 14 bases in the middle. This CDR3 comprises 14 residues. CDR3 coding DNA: TGCAGCGTTGAAGTAGGGGGAATGTTGGATACGCAGTATTTT. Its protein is CSVEVGGMLDTQYF.

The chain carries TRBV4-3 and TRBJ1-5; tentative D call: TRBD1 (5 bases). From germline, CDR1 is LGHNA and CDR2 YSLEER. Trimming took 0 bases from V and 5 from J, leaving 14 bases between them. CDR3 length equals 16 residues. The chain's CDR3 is CASSQDYGTRDQPQHF. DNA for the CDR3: TGCGCCAGCAGCCAAGATTACGGGACGAGAGATCAGCCCCAGCATTTT.

The CDR3 DNA is TGTGCCAGCAGTTTATTTAAGGGGGATCAGCCCCAGCATTTT. As protein: CASSLFKGDQPQHF. The chain is built from TRBV27 and TRBJ1-5; D might be TRBD1 (6 bases). The CDR3 extends over 14 amino acids. V lost 1 base and J 5 bases, leaving 9 bases between the germline ends. Germline V gene sequence: CDR1 MNHEY, CDR2 SMNVEV (reference sequence).

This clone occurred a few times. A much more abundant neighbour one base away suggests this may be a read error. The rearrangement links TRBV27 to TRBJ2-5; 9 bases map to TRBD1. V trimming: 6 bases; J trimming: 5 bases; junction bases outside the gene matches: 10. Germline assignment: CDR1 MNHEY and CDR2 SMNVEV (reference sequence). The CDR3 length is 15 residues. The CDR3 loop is CASSAGQGGGETQYF. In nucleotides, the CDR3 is TGTGCCAGCAGCGCGGGACAGGGAGGGGGGGAGACCCAGTACTTC.

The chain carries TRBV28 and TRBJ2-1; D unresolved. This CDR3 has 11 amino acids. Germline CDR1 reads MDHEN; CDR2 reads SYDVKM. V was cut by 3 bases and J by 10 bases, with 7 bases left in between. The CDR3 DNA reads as TGTGCCAGCAGTTTTCCCCAAGAGCAGTTCTTC. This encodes CASSFPQEQFF.

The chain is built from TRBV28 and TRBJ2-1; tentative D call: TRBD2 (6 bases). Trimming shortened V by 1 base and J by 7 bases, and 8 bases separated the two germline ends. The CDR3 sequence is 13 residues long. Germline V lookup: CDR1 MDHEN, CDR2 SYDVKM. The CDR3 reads CASSLLGGNEQFF. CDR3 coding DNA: TGTGCCAGCAGTTTATTGGGGGGTAATGAGCAGTTCTTC.

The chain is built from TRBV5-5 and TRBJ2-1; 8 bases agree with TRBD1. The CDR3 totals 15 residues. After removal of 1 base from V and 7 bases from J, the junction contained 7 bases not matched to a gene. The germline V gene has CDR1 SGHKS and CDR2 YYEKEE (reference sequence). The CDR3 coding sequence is TGTGCCAGCAGCTTGCCCACAGGGGGGCGGAATGAGCAGTTCTTC. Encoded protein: CASSLPTGGRNEQFF.

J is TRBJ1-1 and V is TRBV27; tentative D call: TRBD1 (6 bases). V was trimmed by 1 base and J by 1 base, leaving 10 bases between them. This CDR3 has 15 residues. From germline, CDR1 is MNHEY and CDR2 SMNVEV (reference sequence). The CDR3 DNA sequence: TGTGCCAGCAGTTTATGGGTAGGGGGGAACACTGAAGCTTTCTTT. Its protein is CASSLWVGGNTEAFF.

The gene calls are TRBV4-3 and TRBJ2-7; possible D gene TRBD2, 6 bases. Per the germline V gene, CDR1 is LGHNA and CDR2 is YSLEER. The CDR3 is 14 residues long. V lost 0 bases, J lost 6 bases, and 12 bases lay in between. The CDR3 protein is CASSQDCGASEQYF. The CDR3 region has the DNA TGCGCCAGCAGCCAAGATTGCGGGGCAAGCGAGCAGTACTTC.

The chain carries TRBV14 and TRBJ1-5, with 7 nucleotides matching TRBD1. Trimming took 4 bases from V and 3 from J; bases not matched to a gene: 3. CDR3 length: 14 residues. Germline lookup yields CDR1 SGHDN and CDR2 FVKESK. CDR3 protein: CASSPQGHNQPQHF. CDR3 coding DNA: TGTGCCAGCAGCCCACAGGGGCACAATCAGCCCCAGCATTTT.

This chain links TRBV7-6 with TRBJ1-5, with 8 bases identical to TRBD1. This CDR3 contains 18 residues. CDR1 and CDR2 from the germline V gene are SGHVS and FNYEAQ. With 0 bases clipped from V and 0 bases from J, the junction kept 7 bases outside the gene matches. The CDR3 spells CASSLATGVLGSNQPQHF. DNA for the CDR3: TGTGCCAGCAGCTTAGCGACAGGGGTATTAGGTAGCAATCAGCCCCAGCATTTT.

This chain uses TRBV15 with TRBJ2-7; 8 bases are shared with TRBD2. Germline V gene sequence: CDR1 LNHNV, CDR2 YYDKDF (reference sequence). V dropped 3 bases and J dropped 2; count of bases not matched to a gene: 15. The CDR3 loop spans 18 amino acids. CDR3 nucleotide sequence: TGTGCCACCAGCAGGGGGGTACGGGAGGGCCCAACTACCTACGAGCAGTACTTC. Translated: CATSRGVREGPTTYEQYF.

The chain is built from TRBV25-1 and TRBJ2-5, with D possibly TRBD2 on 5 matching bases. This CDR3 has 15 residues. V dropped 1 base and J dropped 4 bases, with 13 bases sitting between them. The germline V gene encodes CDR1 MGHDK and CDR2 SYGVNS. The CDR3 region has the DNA TGTGCCAGCAGTGAATTATTACTAGGTGGAGAGACCCAGTACTTC. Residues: CASSELLLGGETQYF. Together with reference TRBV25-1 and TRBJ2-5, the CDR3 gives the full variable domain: EADIYQTPRYLVIGTGKKITLECSQTMGHDKMYWYQQDPGMELHLIHYSYGVNSTEKGDLSSESTVSRIRTEHFPLTLESARPSHTSQYLCASSELLLGGETQYFGPGTRLLVL.

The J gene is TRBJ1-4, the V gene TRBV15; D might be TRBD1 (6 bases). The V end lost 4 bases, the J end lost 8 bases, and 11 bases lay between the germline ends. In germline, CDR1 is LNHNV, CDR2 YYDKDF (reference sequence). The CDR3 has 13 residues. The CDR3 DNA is TGTGCCACCAGCACCAGGGGTCGGGAAAAACTGTTTTTT. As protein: CATSTRGREKLFF.

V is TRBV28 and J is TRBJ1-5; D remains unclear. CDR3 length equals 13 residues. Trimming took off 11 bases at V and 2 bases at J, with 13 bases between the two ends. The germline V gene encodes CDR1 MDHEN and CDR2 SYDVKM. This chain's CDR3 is CALSEVGNQPQHF. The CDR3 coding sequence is TGTGCCCTTTCGGAGGTTGGCAATCAGCCCCAGCATTTT.

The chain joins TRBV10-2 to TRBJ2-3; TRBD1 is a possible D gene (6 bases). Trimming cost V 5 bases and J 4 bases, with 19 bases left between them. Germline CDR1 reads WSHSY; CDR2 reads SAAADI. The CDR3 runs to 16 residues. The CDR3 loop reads CASSQGRGSKADTQYF. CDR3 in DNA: TGCGCCAGCAGTCAGGGAAGGGGGAGTAAAGCAGATACGCAGTATTTT.

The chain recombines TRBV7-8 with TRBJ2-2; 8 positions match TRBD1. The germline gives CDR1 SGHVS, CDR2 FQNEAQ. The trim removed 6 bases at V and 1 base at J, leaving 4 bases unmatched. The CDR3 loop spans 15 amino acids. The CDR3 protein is CASRAGTGNTGELFF. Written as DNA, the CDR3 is TGTGCCAGCAGGGCCGGGACAGGGAACACCGGGGAGCTGTTTTTT.

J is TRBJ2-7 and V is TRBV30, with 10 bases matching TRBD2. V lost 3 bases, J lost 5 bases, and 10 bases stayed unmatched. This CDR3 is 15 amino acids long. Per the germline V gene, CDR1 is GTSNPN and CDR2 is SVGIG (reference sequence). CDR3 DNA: TGTGCCTGGAGAGATTTTAGCGGGAGGAGCGACGAGCAGTACTTC. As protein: CAWRDFSGRSDEQYF.

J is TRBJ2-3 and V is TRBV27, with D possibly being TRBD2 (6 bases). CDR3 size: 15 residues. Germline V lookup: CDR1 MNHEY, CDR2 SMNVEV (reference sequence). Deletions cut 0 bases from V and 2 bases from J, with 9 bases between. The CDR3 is CASSLSPGVTDTQYF. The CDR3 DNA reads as TGTGCCAGCAGTTTATCCCCGGGGGTCACAGATACGCAGTATTTT.

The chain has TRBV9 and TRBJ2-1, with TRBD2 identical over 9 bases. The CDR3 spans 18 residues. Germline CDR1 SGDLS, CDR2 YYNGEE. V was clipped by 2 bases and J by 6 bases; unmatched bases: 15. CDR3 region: CASSVPSLAGEEVNEQFF. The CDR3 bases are TGTGCCAGCAGCGTCCCTTCGTTAGCGGGAGAAGAGGTCAATGAGCAGTTCTTC.

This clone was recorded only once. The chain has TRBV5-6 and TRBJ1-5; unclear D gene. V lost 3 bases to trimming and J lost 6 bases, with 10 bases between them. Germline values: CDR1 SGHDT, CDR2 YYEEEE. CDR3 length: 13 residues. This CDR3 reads CASSSGPGQPQHF. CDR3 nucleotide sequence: TGTGCCAGCAGCTCCGGCCCCGGTCAGCCCCAGCATTTT.

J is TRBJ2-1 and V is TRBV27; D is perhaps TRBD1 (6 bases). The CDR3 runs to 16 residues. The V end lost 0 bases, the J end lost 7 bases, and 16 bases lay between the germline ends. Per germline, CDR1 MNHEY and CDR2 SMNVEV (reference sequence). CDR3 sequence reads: CASSLSLVGGGNEQFF. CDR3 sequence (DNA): TGTGCCAGCAGTTTATCCCTGGTAGGGGGTGGAAATGAGCAGTTCTTC.

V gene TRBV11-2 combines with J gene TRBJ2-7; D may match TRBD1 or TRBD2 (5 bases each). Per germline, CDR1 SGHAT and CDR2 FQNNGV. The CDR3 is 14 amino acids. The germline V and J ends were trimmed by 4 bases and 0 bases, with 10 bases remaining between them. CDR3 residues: CASSYPGPSYEQYF. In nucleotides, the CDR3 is TGTGCCAGCAGCTACCCGGGGCCCTCCTACGAGCAGTACTTC.

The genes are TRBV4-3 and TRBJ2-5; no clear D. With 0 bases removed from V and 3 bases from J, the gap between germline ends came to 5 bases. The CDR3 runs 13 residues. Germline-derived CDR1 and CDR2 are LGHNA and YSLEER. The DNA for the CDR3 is TGCGCCAGCAGCCAAGATGGGGAAGAGACCCAGTACTTC. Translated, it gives CASSQDGEETQYF.

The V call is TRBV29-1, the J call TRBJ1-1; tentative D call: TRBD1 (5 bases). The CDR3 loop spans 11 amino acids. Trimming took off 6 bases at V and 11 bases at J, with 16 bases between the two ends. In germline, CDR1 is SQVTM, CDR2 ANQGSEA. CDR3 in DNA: TGCAGCGTCGATAGCCAGGGCCGGGCTTTCTTT. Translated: CSVDSQGRAFF.

The CDR3 is CASSFLGLKEEKLFF. The CDR3, as DNA: TGTGCCAGCAGCTTCCTCGGATTGAAGGAGGAAAAACTGTTTTTT. V and J are TRBV5-6 and TRBJ1-4; D remains unclear. Per germline, CDR1 SGHDT and CDR2 YYEEEE. V was trimmed by 2 bases and J by 8 bases, leaving 16 bases between them. The CDR3 contains 15 residues. Combining the CDR3 with reference TRBV5-6 and TRBJ1-4 gives the whole variable domain DAGVTQSPTHLIKTRGQQVTLRCSPKSGHDTVSWYQQALGQGPQFIFQYYEEEERQRGNFPDRFSGHQFPNYSSELNVNALLLGDSALYLCASSFLGLKEEKLFFGSGTQLSVL.

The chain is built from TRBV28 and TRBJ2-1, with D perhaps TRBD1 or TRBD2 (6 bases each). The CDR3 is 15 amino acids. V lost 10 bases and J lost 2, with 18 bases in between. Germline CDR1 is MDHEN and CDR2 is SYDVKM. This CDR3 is CATLSGALTYNEQFF. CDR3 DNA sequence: TGTGCCACCCTCTCGGGGGCCTTAACCTACAATGAGCAGTTCTTC.

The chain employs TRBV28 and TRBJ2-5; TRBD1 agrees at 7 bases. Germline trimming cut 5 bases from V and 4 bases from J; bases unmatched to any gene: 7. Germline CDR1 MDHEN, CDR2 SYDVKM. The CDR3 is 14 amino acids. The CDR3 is CASSGLWTGETQYF. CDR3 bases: TGTGCCAGCAGTGGCCTCTGGACAGGAGAGACCCAGTACTTC. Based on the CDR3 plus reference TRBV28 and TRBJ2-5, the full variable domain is DVKVTQSSRYLVKRTGEKVFLECVQDMDHENMFWYRQDPGLGLRLIYFSYDVKMKEKGDIPEGYSVSREKKERFSLILESASTNQTSMYLCASSGLWTGETQYFGPGTRLLVL.

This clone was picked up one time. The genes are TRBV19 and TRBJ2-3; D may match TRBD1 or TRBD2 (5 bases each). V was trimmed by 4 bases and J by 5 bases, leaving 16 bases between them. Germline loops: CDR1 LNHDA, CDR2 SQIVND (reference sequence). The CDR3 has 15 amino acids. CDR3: CASSNYGAVGDTQYF. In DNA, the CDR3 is TGTGCCAGTAGTAACTACGGGGCGGTTGGAGATACGCAGTATTTT.

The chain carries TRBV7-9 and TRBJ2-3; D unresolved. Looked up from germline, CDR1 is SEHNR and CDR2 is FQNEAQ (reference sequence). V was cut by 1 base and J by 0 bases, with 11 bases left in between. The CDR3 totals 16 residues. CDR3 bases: TGTGCCAGCAGCTTAGGGATTTTGCTTAGCACAGATACGCAGTATTTT. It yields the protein CASSLGILLSTDTQYF.